Listed below are T cell receptor beta chains from one sample, sequenced in a study of CD8+ T cells in alopecia areata. Method: immunoSEQ multiplex PCR; TCRdb's copy keeps in-frame clones and lacks some. The sample contains 95,000 to 120,000 clones, approximately 59% of which appear only once. Sequencing was performed on CD8+ T cells sorted from blood. The receptors come from a human donor in good health. Each CDR3 is given with its conserved first and last residue. The D gene is left open where the match is weak. The size of a clone is reported for some rows only, either as once, few or many, or as a class for expanded clones.

V gene: TRBV18; clone size: few; J gene: TRBJ1-1; D gene: .; CDR3 length: 13; CDR3 protein: CASSLGGGTEAFF; CDR3 DNA: TGTGCCAGCTCACTCGGGGGGGGCACTGAAGCTTTCTTT
V gene: TRBV4-3; clone size: .; J gene: TRBJ2-7; D gene: TRBD2; CDR3 length: 15; CDR3 protein: CASSQVTGGTYEQYF; CDR3 DNA: TGCGCCAGCAGCCAAGTGACCGGGGGGACCTACGAGCAGTACTTC
V gene: TRBV29-1; clone size: .; J gene: TRBJ1-2; D gene: TRBD1; CDR3 length: 13; CDR3 protein: CSAPAGGLNGYTF; CDR3 DNA: TGCAGCGCCCCTGCAGGGGGCTTGAATGGCTACACCTTC
V gene: TRBV13; clone size: .; J gene: TRBJ1-5; D gene: TRBD1; CDR3 length: 16; CDR3 protein: CASSSRTGGNNQPQHF; CDR3 DNA: TGTGCCAGCAGCTCCAGGACAGGGGGCAACAATCAGCCCCAGCATTTT
V gene: TRBV6-5; clone size: .; J gene: TRBJ1-3; D gene: TRBD1; CDR3 length: 15; CDR3 protein: CASSGTGRFGNTIYF; CDR3 DNA: TGTGCCAGCAGTGGGACAGGGAGGTTTGGAAACACCATATATTTT
V gene: TRBV2; clone size: .; J gene: TRBJ2-7; D gene: .; CDR3 length: 13; CDR3 protein: CASKWGVRDEQYF; CDR3 DNA: TGTGCCAGCAAATGGGGGGTCAGGGACGAGCAGTACTTC
V gene: TRBV6-5; clone size: .; J gene: TRBJ2-7; D gene: .; CDR3 length: 14; CDR3 protein: CASSPGGNSYEQYF; CDR3 DNA: TGTGCCAGCAGCCCTGGAGGGAACTCCTACGAGCAGTACTTC
V gene: TRBV5-4; clone size: .; J gene: TRBJ2-4; D gene: TRBD1; CDR3 length: 13; CDR3 protein: CATTSGTGNIQYF; CDR3 DNA: TGTGCCACTACTTCGGGGACAGGGAACATTCAGTACTTC
V gene: TRBV5-4; clone size: .; J gene: TRBJ2-1; D gene: .; CDR3 length: 17; CDR3 protein: CASSLAGPGLAGDEQFF; CDR3 DNA: TGTGCCAGCAGCTTAGCAGGTCCGGGACTCGCAGGAGATGAGCAGTTCTTC
V gene: TRBV4-1; clone size: .; J gene: TRBJ2-3; D gene: .; CDR3 length: 17; CDR3 protein: CASSHPGGLGWGNTQYF; CDR3 DNA: TGCGCCAGCAGCCACCCAGGAGGCTTGGGTTGGGGAAATACGCAGTATTTT
V gene: TRBV5-4; clone size: .; J gene: TRBJ2-5; D gene: TRBD1; CDR3 length: 15; CDR3 protein: CASSTDREYQETQYF; CDR3 DNA: TGTGCCAGCAGCACGGACAGGGAGTACCAAGAGACCCAGTACTTC
V gene: TRBV9; clone size: .; J gene: TRBJ2-1; D gene: TRBD2; CDR3 length: 15; CDR3 protein: CASSAGGAGYNEQFF; CDR3 DNA: TGTGCCAGCAGCGCCGGGGGGGCCGGCTACAATGAGCAGTTCTTC
V gene: TRBV18; clone size: few; J gene: TRBJ2-5; D gene: .; CDR3 length: 13; CDR3 protein: CASSPPNQETQYF; CDR3 DNA: TGTGCCAGCTCACCGCCCAACCAAGAGACCCAGTACTTC
V gene: TRBV5-6; clone size: .; J gene: TRBJ1-2; D gene: .; CDR3 length: 16; CDR3 protein: CASSLLDSNANYGYTF; CDR3 DNA: TGTGCCAGCAGCTTACTTGACAGTAATGCTAACTATGGCTACACCTTC
V gene: TRBV9; clone size: .; J gene: TRBJ1-1; D gene: .; CDR3 length: 14; CDR3 protein: CASIGGEGGDEAFF; CDR3 DNA: TGTGCCAGCATAGGGGGAGAGGGAGGAGACGAAGCTTTCTTT
V gene: TRBV27; clone size: .; J gene: TRBJ2-7; D gene: TRBD1; CDR3 length: 16; CDR3 protein: CASSLAGQGVLYEQYF; CDR3 DNA: TGTGCCAGCAGTTTGGCCGGACAGGGGGTACTATACGAGCAGTACTTC
V gene: TRBV13; clone size: .; J gene: TRBJ2-3; D gene: .; CDR3 length: 18; CDR3 protein: CASSPPSALAYSGDTQYF; CDR3 DNA: TGTGCCAGCAGCCCCCCCTCCGCCCTAGCTTACTCCGGGGATACGCAGTATTTT
V gene: TRBV29-1; clone size: .; J gene: TRBJ2-3; D gene: .; CDR3 length: 11; CDR3 protein: CSVEGTDTQYF; CDR3 DNA: TGCAGCGTTGAGGGCACAGATACGCAGTATTTT
V gene: TRBV13; clone size: .; J gene: TRBJ2-3; D gene: .; CDR3 length: 12; CDR3 protein: CASSLGPDTQYF; CDR3 DNA: TGTGCCAGCAGCTTAGGCCCGGATACGCAGTATTTT
V gene: TRBV7-9; clone size: .; J gene: TRBJ2-5; D gene: .; CDR3 length: 13; CDR3 protein: CASSFPPGATQYF; CDR3 DNA: TGTGCCAGCAGCTTCCCGCCAGGGGCGACCCAGTACTTC
V gene: TRBV13; clone size: .; J gene: TRBJ2-7; D gene: TRBD1; CDR3 length: 15; CDR3 protein: CASSSGTGLTYEQYF; CDR3 DNA: TGTGCCAGCAGCTCGGGGACAGGGTTAACCTACGAGCAGTACTTC
V gene: TRBV5-1; clone size: .; J gene: TRBJ2-5; D gene: .; CDR3 length: 13; CDR3 protein: CASSLDTEETQYF; CDR3 DNA: TGCGCCAGCAGCTTGGACACAGAAGAGACCCAGTACTTC
V gene: TRBV29-1; clone size: few; J gene: TRBJ1-1; D gene: .; CDR3 length: 8; CDR3 protein: CSVAEAFF; CDR3 DNA: TGCAGCGTAGCAGAAGCTTTCTTT
V gene: TRBV29-1; clone size: .; J gene: TRBJ2-1; D gene: TRBD1; CDR3 length: 15; CDR3 protein: CSVVLGTVTYNEQFF; CDR3 DNA: TGCAGCGTTGTATTAGGGACAGTCACGTACAATGAGCAGTTCTTC
V gene: TRBV7-9; clone size: .; J gene: TRBJ1-1; D gene: .; CDR3 length: 12; CDR3 protein: CASSPVQVGAFF; CDR3 DNA: TGTGCCAGCAGCCCCGTCCAGGTGGGAGCTTTCTTT
V gene: TRBV4-3; clone size: .; J gene: TRBJ2-7; D gene: .; CDR3 length: 15; CDR3 protein: CASSQEPGVSYEQYF; CDR3 DNA: TGCGCCAGCAGCCAAGAGCCCGGAGTCTCCTACGAGCAGTACTTC
V gene: TRBV4-2; clone size: .; J gene: TRBJ2-1; D gene: .; CDR3 length: 16; CDR3 protein: CASSPYIGTFYNEQFF; CDR3 DNA: TGTGCCAGCAGCCCCTATATCGGGACCTTCTACAATGAGCAGTTCTTC
V gene: TRBV19; clone size: .; J gene: TRBJ1-2; D gene: .; CDR3 length: 14; CDR3 protein: CASSITEVDYGYTF; CDR3 DNA: TGTGCCAGTAGTATAACAGAGGTGGACTATGGCTACACCTTC
V gene: TRBV6-5; clone size: once; J gene: TRBJ1-1; D gene: .; CDR3 length: 12; CDR3 protein: CASSMRTAEAFF; CDR3 DNA: TGTGCCAGCAGTATGAGGACGGCTGAAGCTTTCTTT
V gene: TRBV13; clone size: .; J gene: TRBJ2-7; D gene: .; CDR3 length: 15; CDR3 protein: CASSSLGEGVDEQYF; CDR3 DNA: TGTGCCAGCAGCTCCCTGGGGGAAGGGGTCGACGAGCAGTACTTC
V gene: TRBV5-6; clone size: .; J gene: TRBJ2-7; D gene: .; CDR3 length: 15; CDR3 protein: CASSLSDGLVWEQYF; CDR3 DNA: TGTGCCAGCAGCTTGTCGGACGGCCTTGTGTGGGAGCAGTACTTC
V gene: TRBV15; clone size: .; J gene: TRBJ2-3; D gene: .; CDR3 length: 16; CDR3 protein: CATSRVEVDFTDTQYF; CDR3 DNA: TGTGCCACCAGCAGAGTGGAAGTTGACTTCACAGATACGCAGTATTTT
V gene: TRBV27; clone size: .; J gene: TRBJ2-1; D gene: .; CDR3 length: 12; CDR3 protein: CASSLLGDEQFF; CDR3 DNA: TGTGCCAGCAGTTTATTAGGGGATGAGCAGTTCTTC
V gene: TRBV14; clone size: .; J gene: TRBJ1-2; D gene: .; CDR3 length: 13; CDR3 protein: CASSQVGNYGYTF; CDR3 DNA: TGTGCCAGCAGCCAAGTAGGAAACTATGGCTACACCTTC
V gene: TRBV5-6; clone size: .; J gene: TRBJ2-5; D gene: .; CDR3 length: 11; CDR3 protein: CASSWEETQYF; CDR3 DNA: TGTGCCAGCAGCTGGGAAGAGACCCAGTACTTC
V gene: TRBV13; clone size: .; J gene: TRBJ2-3; D gene: TRBD2; CDR3 length: 14; CDR3 protein: CASSPRLAVDTQYF; CDR3 DNA: TGTGCCAGCAGCCCCCGACTAGCGGTAGATACGCAGTATTTT
V gene: TRBV6-4; clone size: few; J gene: TRBJ2-3; D gene: TRBD2; CDR3 length: 15; CDR3 protein: CASSPTSGGTDTQYF; CDR3 DNA: TGTGCCAGCAGCCCAACTAGCGGGGGGACAGATACGCAGTATTTT
V gene: TRBV30; clone size: .; J gene: TRBJ2-5; D gene: .; CDR3 length: 16; CDR3 protein: CAWSVWPGVIQETQYF; CDR3 DNA: TGTGCCTGGAGTGTCTGGCCAGGGGTGATCCAAGAGACCCAGTACTTC
V gene: TRBV7-8; clone size: few; J gene: TRBJ2-7; D gene: .; CDR3 length: 15; CDR3 protein: CASSLDSGLSYEQYF; CDR3 DNA: TGTGCCAGCAGCTTAGACTCGGGCCTCTCCTACGAGCAGTACTTC
V gene: TRBV5-8; clone size: .; J gene: TRBJ1-2; D gene: .; CDR3 length: 13; CDR3 protein: CASSFWYSDGYTF; CDR3 DNA: TGTGCCAGCAGCTTTTGGTATTCGGATGGCTACACCTTC
V gene: TRBV25-1; clone size: .; J gene: TRBJ1-2; D gene: TRBD1; CDR3 length: 15; CDR3 protein: CASSEGQHVNYGYTF; CDR3 DNA: TGTGCCAGCAGTGAGGGACAGCACGTTAACTATGGCTACACCTTC
V gene: TRBV19; clone size: .; J gene: TRBJ1-1; D gene: .; CDR3 length: 13; CDR3 protein: CASSIWGNTEAFF; CDR3 DNA: TGTGCCAGTAGTATCTGGGGGAACACTGAAGCTTTCTTT
V gene: TRBV4-2; clone size: few; J gene: TRBJ2-5; D gene: .; CDR3 length: 11; CDR3 protein: CASSRGETQYF; CDR3 DNA: TGTGCCAGCAGCCGCGGAGAGACCCAGTACTTC
V gene: TRBV7-4; clone size: .; J gene: TRBJ2-3; D gene: .; CDR3 length: 12; CDR3 protein: CASSFSARGQYF; CDR3 DNA: TGTGCCAGCAGCTTTTCGGCGCGAGGGCAGTATTTT
V gene: TRBV29-1; clone size: .; J gene: TRBJ2-5; D gene: TRBD1; CDR3 length: 17; CDR3 protein: CSVEGSRDSPTKETQYF; CDR3 DNA: TGCAGCGTTGAGGGGTCCCGGGACAGTCCAACTAAAGAGACCCAGTACTTC
V gene: TRBV28; clone size: .; J gene: TRBJ2-7; D gene: .; CDR3 length: 10; CDR3 protein: CASSDYEQYF; CDR3 DNA: TGTGCCAGCAGCGACTACGAGCAGTACTTC
V gene: TRBV29-1; clone size: .; J gene: TRBJ2-7; D gene: .; CDR3 length: 12; CDR3 protein: CSVEGSRYEQYF; CDR3 DNA: TGCAGCGTTGAAGGATCGCGGTACGAGCAGTACTTC
V gene: TRBV30; clone size: .; J gene: TRBJ2-2; D gene: .; CDR3 length: 13; CDR3 protein: CAWTLLGPGELFF; CDR3 DNA: TGTGCCTGGACCTTACTAGGGCCCGGGGAGCTGTTTTTT
V gene: TRBV15; clone size: .; J gene: TRBJ1-4; D gene: .; CDR3 length: 14; CDR3 protein: CATSRERPGKELFF; CDR3 DNA: TGTGCCACCAGCAGAGAGCGTCCGGGGAAGGAACTGTTTTTT
V gene: TRBV5-6; clone size: .; J gene: TRBJ2-3; D gene: .; CDR3 length: 14; CDR3 protein: CASSLGLGADTQYF; CDR3 DNA: TGTGCCAGCAGCTTGGGGTTAGGGGCAGATACGCAGTATTTT
V gene: TRBV11-2; clone size: .; J gene: TRBJ2-2; D gene: .; CDR3 length: 17; CDR3 protein: CASSLDRWSGNTGELFF; CDR3 DNA: TGTGCCAGCAGCTTAGATCGATGGTCGGGGAACACCGGGGAGCTGTTTTTT